The clone carrying this TCR beta chain was seen a single time. The data were produced by immunoSEQ multiplex PCR, yet TCRdb's version contains in-frame clones alone and is incomplete. Here the sample spans some 66,000 clones, about 97% being singletons. This record belongs to a study of cytomegalovirus exposure and HLA in healthy donors. The CDR3 length is 15 residues. After removal of 4 bases from V and 0 bases from J, the junction contained 6 bases not matched to a gene. Germline-derived CDR1 and CDR2 are SQVTM and ANQGSEA. The TCR originated in a young woman in good health and CMV-seropositive. The rearrangement uses TRBV29-1 and TRBJ2-1; TRBD1 matches at 7 bases. Sequencing was performed on PBMCs. In nucleotides, the CDR3 is TGCAGCGTTGGTAAAGGGGGCAGCTCCTACAATGAGCAGTTCTTC. Translating gives CSVGKGGSSYNEQFF.